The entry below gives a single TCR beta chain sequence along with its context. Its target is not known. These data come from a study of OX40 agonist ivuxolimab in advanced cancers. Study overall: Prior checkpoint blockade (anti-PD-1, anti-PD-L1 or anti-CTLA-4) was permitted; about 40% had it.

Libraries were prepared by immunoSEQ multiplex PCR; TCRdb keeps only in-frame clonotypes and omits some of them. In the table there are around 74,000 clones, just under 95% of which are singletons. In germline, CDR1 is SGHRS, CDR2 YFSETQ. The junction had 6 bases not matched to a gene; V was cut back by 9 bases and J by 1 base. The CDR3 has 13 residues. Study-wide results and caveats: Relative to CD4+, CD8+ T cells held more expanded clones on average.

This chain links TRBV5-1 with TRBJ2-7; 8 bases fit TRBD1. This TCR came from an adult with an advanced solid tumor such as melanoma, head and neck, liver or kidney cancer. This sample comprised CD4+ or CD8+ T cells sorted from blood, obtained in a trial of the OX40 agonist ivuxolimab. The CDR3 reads CATGQGPSYEQYF. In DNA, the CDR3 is TGCGCCACCGGACAGGGCCCTTCCTACGAGCAGTACTTC.